The subject of this entry is one T cell receptor beta chain. Repertoires were generated with immunoSEQ multiplex PCR, while TCRdb's copy carries only in-frame clones and drops some. The repertoire has tens of thousands of clones, around 94% of them found once; the top ten carry 5% to 7%. This sample is part of a study of brain T cells in children with intractable seizures. Trimming removed 2 bases at V and 6 bases at J, with 18 bases between. The CDR3 runs to 17 residues. Germline loops: CDR1 SGHRS, CDR2 YFSETQ. This specimen consisted of peripheral blood, obtained at surgery. This chain uses TRBV5-1 with TRBJ1-6; D not certain. This receptor was taken from a boy younger than 18 with focal cortical dysplasia and intractable seizures. DNA of the CDR3: TGCGCCAGCAGCTTAGGTCAACTTGGACGGCTTAATTCACCCCTCCACTTT. Protein product: CASSLGQLGRLNSPLHF.